The 14 T cell receptor beta chains presented below share a single source sample, sequenced in a study of blood T cells in healthy people across ages (dated by TCRdb to about 2015). Libraries were prepared through 5' RACE. TCRdb lists the instrument as Illumina HiSeq 2500. A second PCR of about 6 to 11 cycles was performed with a sample-barcoded 5' primer and a J-beta primer mix. TCRdb reworked the public reads: Q25 trimming with fastp, MiXCR clone assembly, productive beta chains retained. Each entry merges the rows of one CDR3 protein and shows their most common DNA and genes. The sample table shows about 780,000 distinct CDR3 sequences, and approximately 24% are seen once. The ten largest clones take up about 2.9% of the sample. This sample also appeared in a second study, on T cells of mothers and their children.

Sample: blood. Every receptor here comes from a boy younger than 18 in good health.

The chain carries TRBV20-1 and TRBJ1-2, with TRBD1 as a possible D gene (5 bases). V lost 5 bases to trimming and J lost 8 bases, with 15 bases between them. CDR3 length: 12 amino acids. Germline V lookup: CDR1 DFQATT, CDR2 SNEGSKA (reference sequence). The CDR3 bases are TGCAGTGCTCTCCGCAGGGAAGTCGGCTACACCTTC. It is translated as CSALRREVGYTF.

This clonotype occurred many times. The V and J genes are TRBV3-1 and TRBJ2-7; maybe TRBD1 (5 bases). Germline V gene data show CDR1 as LGHDT and CDR2 as YNNKEL (reference sequence). CDR3 length equals 13 residues. V lost 5 bases and J lost 5, with 13 bases in between. CDR3 DNA: TGTGCCAGCAGCACCTTACAGGAGCACGAGCAGTACTTC. Translation: CASSTLQEHEQYF.

The chain employs TRBV6-5 and TRBJ1-2; D is ambiguous. Germline CDR1 MNHEY, CDR2 SVGAGI. The ends were cut back, 0 bases at V and 2 bases at J, with 10 bases in the middle. This CDR3 is built from 15 residues. This CDR3 reads CASSYSTAENYGYTF. In nucleotides, the CDR3 is TGTGCCAGCAGTTACTCGACGGCGGAGAACTATGGCTACACCTTC.

V and J are TRBV30 and TRBJ2-1; D unresolved. The J call could be wrong; TRBJ2-7 is a better fit for the DNA end. CDR1 GTSNPN and CDR2 SVGIG come from the germline V gene (reference sequence). CDR3 size: 11 residues. The CDR3, as DNA: TGTGCCTGGAGTGGTGTTACCGAGCAGTACTTC. It is translated as CAWSGVTEQYF.

CDR3 DNA: TGTGCCTGGAGGGCCAAAGGGGGATTTGGCTACACCTTC. This encodes CAWRAKGGFGYTF. The chain is built from TRBV30 and TRBJ1-2; TRBD1 might be the D (6 bases). CDR3 length: 13 residues. CDR1 GTSNPN and CDR2 SVGIG come from the germline V gene (reference sequence). The germline V and J ends were trimmed by 3 bases and 7 bases, with 15 bases remaining between them.

J is TRBJ1-2 and V is TRBV12-3 or TRBV12-4; D gene unclear. The CDR3 contains 14 residues. V was shortened by 6 bases and J by 7 bases, with 18 bases between the two germline ends. Here the CDR3 reads CASSLTPGRGGYTF. Written as DNA, the CDR3 is TGTGCCAGCAGCCTGACCCCGGGTCGGGGTGGCTACACCTTC.

In its sample, this clonotype was seen many times. V gene TRBV3-1 combines with J gene TRBJ1-2; possibly TRBD1 for D (6 bases). Germline values: CDR1 LGHDT, CDR2 YNNKEL (reference sequence). The length of the CDR3 is 14 residues. The ends were cut back, 0 bases at V and 6 bases at J, with 11 bases in the middle. CDR3 in amino acids: CASSQDGRGNGYTF. CDR3 nucleotide sequence: TGTGCCAGCAGCCAAGACGGCAGGGGAAATGGCTACACCTTC.

This clonotype occurred a few times. The chain is built from TRBV6-6 and TRBJ1-1; D uncertain. The V end lost 6 bases, the J end lost 0 bases, and 8 bases lay between the germline ends. This CDR3 has 13 amino acids. CDR1 and CDR2 from the germline V gene are MNHNY and SVGAGI (reference sequence). The CDR3 sequence: CASRVGVNTEAFF. In DNA form, the CDR3 reads TGTGCCAGCAGGGTTGGGGTGAACACTGAAGCTTTCTTT.

J is TRBJ2-7 and V is TRBV7-9; tentatively, D is TRBD1 or TRBD2 (5 bases each). The CDR3 extends over 15 amino acids. With 6 bases removed from V and 0 bases from J, the gap between germline ends came to 15 bases. Germline V CDR1 and CDR2: SEHNR, FQNEAQ (reference sequence). CDR3 protein: CASSVPGTDSYEQYF. In DNA form, the CDR3 reads TGTGCCAGCAGTGTACCGGGGACGGACTCCTACGAGCAGTACTTC.

This chain uses TRBV10-3 with TRBJ1-1; TRBD1 agrees at 8 bases. The CDR3 runs 14 residues. Looked up from germline, CDR1 is ENHRY and CDR2 is SYGVKD. V trimming: 6 bases; J trimming: 1 base; junction bases outside the gene matches: 4. Here the CDR3 reads CAIRTGQGNTEAFF. In nucleotides, the CDR3 is TGTGCCATCAGGACTGGACAGGGGAACACTGAAGCTTTCTTT.

This clonotype appeared a single time. The chain is built from TRBV12-3 or TRBV12-4 and TRBJ2-3; 8 bases align to TRBD2. The CDR3 is 14 amino acids. Trimming removed 7 bases from V and 1 base from J; junction bases left unmatched: 4. The chain's CDR3 is CASTGSGGTDTQYF. Written as DNA, the CDR3 is TGTGCCAGCACCGGTAGCGGGGGCACAGATACGCAGTATTTT.

The chain combines TRBV2 with TRBJ2-5; D tentatively fits TRBD1 or TRBD2 (6 bases each). The CDR3 covers 13 residues. The V end was cut by 7 bases, the J end by 3 bases, with 12 bases between. CDR1 SNHLY and CDR2 FYNNEI come from the germline V gene. Here the CDR3 reads CASTGRGEETQYF. The CDR3 DNA is TGTGCCAGCACCGGAAGGGGGGAAGAGACCCAGTACTTC.

This clonotype was picked up a small number of times. The chain is built from TRBV12-3 or TRBV12-4 and TRBJ2-7; 9 bases line up with TRBD1. With V trimmed by 1 base and J by 3 bases, 1 base remained unmatched. This CDR3 has 14 amino acids. The CDR3 here is CASSLGDRDYEQYF. The CDR3 DNA reads TGTGCCAGCAGTTTAGGGGACAGGGACTACGAGCAGTACTTC.

This clonotype was seen a single time. One junction end does not reproduce the germline sequence, and a read error may be involved. The rearrangement uses TRBV12-3 or TRBV12-4 and TRBJ1-2; D gene ambiguous. The CDR3 consists of 13 residues. DNA for the CDR3: TGTGCCAGCAGCCGCACTACTAACTTTGGCTACACCTTC. Translated, it gives CASSRTTNFGYTF.